Reported below is one T cell receptor beta chain. Original processing methods: The assay estimated nucleated cells by amplifying reference gene primers. The data were produced by immunoSEQ multiplex PCR, yet TCRdb's version contains in-frame clones alone and is incomplete. The V and J calls and the clone size are those of that table, but D and trimming were determined from the DNA. This sample has around 98,000 clones, with roughly 83% found just once. V was shortened by 1 base and J by 1 base, with 7 bases between the two germline ends. CDR1 is SEHNR, CDR2 FQNEAQ, per germline (reference sequence). The CDR3 length is 14 residues. This entry belongs to a study of blood T cell repertoires in COVID-19. About the research overall: Samples taken during acute and convalescent COVID-19 were collected in the United States, Italy and Spain. Sources were T cells, B-cell-depleted T cells, or PBMCs; the material itself was cDNA or gDNA.

The clonotype was recovered from a woman aged 60-75 years with acute or convalescent COVID-19. The chain recombines TRBV7-9 with TRBJ1-1, with D maybe TRBD1 (5 bases). The sequencing sample was made of peripheral blood. CDR3 sequence reads: CASSLVDKNTEAFF. The CDR3 DNA is TGTGCCAGCAGCTTAGTGGACAAGAACACTGAAGCTTTCTTT.